The rows below give T cell receptor beta chains drawn from one sample of a study of blood T cell repertoires in COVID-19. Clones were sequenced by immunoSEQ multiplex PCR, and TCRdb holds only the in-frame ones, with some missing. The sample yields over 150,000 clones, about 85% seen once. The source material was peripheral blood. The receptors here all came from a middle-aged man with acute or convalescent COVID-19. Each CDR3 is given with its conserved first and last residue. The D gene is left open where the match is weak. The size entry is marked missing in some rows and otherwise reads once, few, many or a size class.

j_gene: TRBJ1-2; abundance: NA; d_gene: NA; v_gene: TRBV18; CDR3nt: TGTGCCAGCTCACCATCACAAACTAACTATGGCTACACCTTC; CDR3aa: CASSPSQTNYGYTF
j_gene: TRBJ1-1; abundance: NA; d_gene: TRBD1; v_gene: TRBV6-5; CDR3nt: TGTGCCAGCAGTCTTGGACAGGCCGGTGGCACTGAAGCTTTCTTT; CDR3aa: CASSLGQAGGTEAFF
j_gene: TRBJ2-7; abundance: few; d_gene: NA; v_gene: TRBV6-5; CDR3nt: TGTGCCAGCAGCCGGCTCCCCGGGACCTACGAGCAGTACTTC; CDR3aa: CASSRLPGTYEQYF
j_gene: TRBJ1-4; abundance: NA; d_gene: NA; v_gene: TRBV5-4; CDR3nt: TGTGCCAGCAGCTTCGGCAGGGGTCCAGGACGGGAAAAACTGTTTTTT; CDR3aa: CASSFGRGPGREKLFF
j_gene: TRBJ2-7; abundance: NA; d_gene: NA; v_gene: TRBV5-1; CDR3nt: TGCGCCAGCGGTTACCAGGGGAGCTCCTACGAGCAGTACTTC; CDR3aa: CASGYQGSSYEQYF
j_gene: TRBJ1-1; abundance: NA; d_gene: NA; v_gene: TRBV29-1; CDR3nt: TGCAGCGCCCCCCAGGGGACCGCTGAAGCTTTCTTT; CDR3aa: CSAPQGTAEAFF
j_gene: TRBJ1-1; abundance: few; d_gene: NA; v_gene: TRBV2; CDR3nt: TGTGCCAGCAGAGACAGTGAGGACACTGAAGCTTTCTTT; CDR3aa: CASRDSEDTEAFF
j_gene: TRBJ1-2; abundance: NA; d_gene: NA; v_gene: TRBV13; CDR3nt: TGTGCCAGCAGCATCGGGAGTAATCGGGGTGGCTACACCTTC; CDR3aa: CASSIGSNRGGYTF
j_gene: TRBJ1-6; abundance: NA; d_gene: TRBD1; v_gene: TRBV29-1; CDR3nt: TGCAGCGTTTCGTCCCGGGACAGAGCCCATTCACCCCTCCACTTT; CDR3aa: CSVSSRDRAHSPLHF
j_gene: TRBJ1-4; abundance: NA; d_gene: TRBD1; v_gene: TRBV25-1; CDR3nt: TGTGCCAGCAGTGCTCCAGGGGGCTATTCGGGGAAAAAACTGTTTTTT; CDR3aa: CASSAPGGYSGKKLFF
j_gene: TRBJ2-2; abundance: NA; d_gene: NA; v_gene: TRBV28; CDR3nt: TGTGCCAGCAGTTTTGACTTATTGGGGCCGAACACCGGGGAGCTGTTTTTT; CDR3aa: CASSFDLLGPNTGELFF
j_gene: TRBJ2-5; abundance: NA; d_gene: NA; v_gene: TRBV5-1; CDR3nt: TGCGCCAGCAGCTTGGTGGGAGTAGAAGGAGAGACCCAGTACTTC; CDR3aa: CASSLVGVEGETQYF
j_gene: TRBJ1-1; abundance: NA; d_gene: TRBD1; v_gene: TRBV6-5; CDR3nt: TGTGCCAGCAGTCCGGGACAGGCGCTCAGGGAAGCTTTCTTT; CDR3aa: CASSPGQALREAFF
j_gene: TRBJ1-1; abundance: NA; d_gene: NA; v_gene: TRBV7-3; CDR3nt: TGTGCCAGCAGCTTAGGGCCCGGGAACACTGAAGCTTTCTTT; CDR3aa: CASSLGPGNTEAFF
j_gene: TRBJ2-1; abundance: NA; d_gene: NA; v_gene: TRBV7-9; CDR3nt: TGTGCCAGCAGCTTGGGGCAGACCAATGAGCAGTTCTTC; CDR3aa: CASSLGQTNEQFF
j_gene: TRBJ1-2; abundance: NA; d_gene: NA; v_gene: TRBV6-4; CDR3nt: TGTGCCAGCAGTGACAGGGGTTACGGCTACACCTTC; CDR3aa: CASSDRGYGYTF
j_gene: TRBJ2-5; abundance: NA; d_gene: TRBD2; v_gene: TRBV2; CDR3nt: TGTGCCAGCAGCAAAGGACTAGCGGGGGGGCCAGGGGAGACCCAGTACTTC; CDR3aa: CASSKGLAGGPGETQYF
j_gene: TRBJ1-1; abundance: once; d_gene: TRBD1; v_gene: TRBV7-3; CDR3nt: TGTGCCAGCAGGACTGGACAGGGGCTCAACACTGAAGCTTTCTTT; CDR3aa: CASRTGQGLNTEAFF
j_gene: TRBJ1-1; abundance: NA; d_gene: TRBD1; v_gene: TRBV19; CDR3nt: TGTGCCAGTAGTCAGACAGGGGGCCGGAGGAGCACTGAAGCTTTCTTT; CDR3aa: CASSQTGGRRSTEAFF
j_gene: TRBJ2-1; abundance: NA; d_gene: NA; v_gene: TRBV21-1; CDR3nt: TGTGCCAGCAGCAGTGGTGGACTAGCGGGGAACTACAATGAGCAGTTCTTC; CDR3aa: CASSSGGLAGNYNEQFF
j_gene: TRBJ1-1; abundance: NA; d_gene: NA; v_gene: TRBV29-1; CDR3nt: TGCAGCGTTGCGGTGAACACTGAAGCTTTCTTT; CDR3aa: CSVAVNTEAFF
j_gene: TRBJ2-3; abundance: NA; d_gene: TRBD2; v_gene: TRBV7-8; CDR3nt: TGTGCCACAGAGCGGGGGAGCACAGATACGCAGTATTTT; CDR3aa: CATERGSTDTQYF
j_gene: TRBJ1-1; abundance: NA; d_gene: NA; v_gene: TRBV19; CDR3nt: TGTGCCAGTGCGGCGTTTACACCTAACACTGAAGCTTTCTTT; CDR3aa: CASAAFTPNTEAFF
j_gene: TRBJ2-6; abundance: once; d_gene: TRBD1; v_gene: TRBV6-1; CDR3nt: TGTGCCAGCAGTGCGACAGGGTCGACTGGGGCCAACGTCCTGACTTTC; CDR3aa: CASSATGSTGANVLTF
j_gene: TRBJ2-1; abundance: NA; d_gene: NA; v_gene: TRBV18; CDR3nt: TGTGCCAGCTCACCAGGGAGGAATTACAATGAGCAGTTCTTC; CDR3aa: CASSPGRNYNEQFF
j_gene: TRBJ2-5; abundance: NA; d_gene: NA; v_gene: TRBV5-5; CDR3nt: TGTGCCAGCAGCTTGGCCTCGGGAATCCAAGAGACCCAGTACTTC; CDR3aa: CASSLASGIQETQYF
j_gene: TRBJ1-2; abundance: NA; d_gene: TRBD1; v_gene: TRBV25-1; CDR3nt: TGTGCCAGCAGTGAATCAGGGGGTTCAGGCTACACCTTC; CDR3aa: CASSESGGSGYTF
j_gene: TRBJ2-7; abundance: NA; d_gene: TRBD1; v_gene: TRBV6-5; CDR3nt: TGTGCCAGCAGTTACGCCTCAGGGGGCGAGCAGTACTTC; CDR3aa: CASSYASGGEQYF
j_gene: TRBJ2-1; abundance: once; d_gene: NA; v_gene: TRBV2; CDR3nt: TGTGCCAGCAGTCTATGGGGAGGTGAGCAGTTCTTC; CDR3aa: CASSLWGGEQFF
j_gene: TRBJ2-7; abundance: NA; d_gene: TRBD1; v_gene: TRBV3-1/TRBV3-2; CDR3nt: TGTGCCAGCAGCCTCCTCGGACAGGGTGGGTACGAGCAGTACTTC; CDR3aa: CASSLLGQGGYEQYF
j_gene: TRBJ1-5; abundance: NA; d_gene: NA; v_gene: TRBV30; CDR3nt: TGTGCCTGGACAGGGTCCCCCGATCAGCCCCAGCATTTT; CDR3aa: CAWTGSPDQPQHF
j_gene: TRBJ2-1; abundance: NA; d_gene: TRBD2; v_gene: TRBV9; CDR3nt: TGTGCCAGCAGCTCCAGCGGGGCTCTCTACAATGAGCAGTTCTTC; CDR3aa: CASSSSGALYNEQFF
j_gene: TRBJ1-2; abundance: NA; d_gene: NA; v_gene: TRBV2; CDR3nt: TGTGCCGGAAAGACTGTACCCCAGGGGTCGGGCTACACCTTC; CDR3aa: CAGKTVPQGSGYTF
j_gene: TRBJ1-5; abundance: NA; d_gene: NA; v_gene: TRBV6-5; CDR3nt: TGTGCCAGCAGTTCACCACAGTTTAGCAATCAGCCCCAGCATTTT; CDR3aa: CASSSPQFSNQPQHF
j_gene: TRBJ1-5; abundance: NA; d_gene: TRBD1; v_gene: TRBV6-4; CDR3nt: TGTGCCGGGAAAGGACAGGGGGATCAGCCCCAGCATTTT; CDR3aa: CAGKGQGDQPQHF
j_gene: TRBJ2-1; abundance: NA; d_gene: NA; v_gene: TRBV6-4; CDR3nt: TGTGCCAGCAGTGACACCTATAGCGGCCATAACCCCAATGAGCAGTTCTTC; CDR3aa: CASSDTYSGHNPNEQFF
j_gene: TRBJ2-6; abundance: NA; d_gene: NA; v_gene: TRBV12-3/TRBV12-4; CDR3nt: TGTGCCAGTAGGGGCTCTGGGGCCAACGTCCTGACTTTC; CDR3aa: CASRGSGANVLTF
j_gene: TRBJ2-3; abundance: few; d_gene: TRBD2; v_gene: TRBV7-2; CDR3nt: TGTGCCAGCAGCTTAAGAAGCGGGGGGGCCTCATATACGCAGTATTTT; CDR3aa: CASSLRSGGASYTQYF
j_gene: TRBJ1-1; abundance: NA; d_gene: NA; v_gene: TRBV29-1; CDR3nt: TGCAGCGTTCTAGCTCGAACTGAAGCTTTCTTT; CDR3aa: CSVLARTEAFF
j_gene: TRBJ2-1; abundance: NA; d_gene: NA; v_gene: TRBV28; CDR3nt: TGTGCCAGCTCACTAGCAAATGAGCAGTTCTTC; CDR3aa: CASSLANEQFF
j_gene: TRBJ1-2; abundance: NA; d_gene: NA; v_gene: TRBV9; CDR3nt: TGTGCCAGCAGCGTAGGGGGCGATAACTATGGCTACACCTTC; CDR3aa: CASSVGGDNYGYTF
j_gene: TRBJ2-3; abundance: NA; d_gene: TRBD2; v_gene: TRBV6-2/TRBV6-3; CDR3nt: TGTGCCAGCAGTTACGACCCGCCTAGCGGGGGGCGGGATACGCAGTATTTT; CDR3aa: CASSYDPPSGGRDTQYF
j_gene: TRBJ1-1; abundance: NA; d_gene: NA; v_gene: TRBV19; CDR3nt: TGTGCCAGTAGTGCGCGACAAGCCTTGAACACTGAAGCTTTCTTT; CDR3aa: CASSARQALNTEAFF
j_gene: TRBJ1-2; abundance: NA; d_gene: TRBD1; v_gene: TRBV25-1; CDR3nt: TGTGCCAGCAGTAGGGCAGGGGGGTATGGCTACACCTTC; CDR3aa: CASSRAGGYGYTF
j_gene: TRBJ2-6; abundance: NA; d_gene: NA; v_gene: TRBV5-1; CDR3nt: TGCGCCAGCAGCTTGATGGGCCAGAGCTCTGGGGCCAACGTCCTGACTTTC; CDR3aa: CASSLMGQSSGANVLTF
j_gene: TRBJ1-1; abundance: NA; d_gene: NA; v_gene: TRBV3-1/TRBV3-2; CDR3nt: TGTGCCAGCAGCCAATCTGACACTGAAGCTTTCTTT; CDR3aa: CASSQSDTEAFF
j_gene: TRBJ1-5; abundance: NA; d_gene: NA; v_gene: TRBV11-2; CDR3nt: TGTGCCAGCAGCTTAGATATCGGAGATAGCAATCAGCCCCAGCATTTT; CDR3aa: CASSLDIGDSNQPQHF
j_gene: TRBJ2-3; abundance: NA; d_gene: NA; v_gene: TRBV7-2; CDR3nt: TGTGCCAGCAGCTACGGAGGGCGGTGGACAGATACGCAGTATTTT; CDR3aa: CASSYGGRWTDTQYF
j_gene: TRBJ1-2; abundance: NA; d_gene: TRBD1; v_gene: TRBV6-5; CDR3nt: TGTGCCAGCAGTTGGGGACAGCCTAACTTTGCTGGCTACACCTTC; CDR3aa: CASSWGQPNFAGYTF
j_gene: TRBJ1-1; abundance: NA; d_gene: NA; v_gene: TRBV6-5; CDR3nt: TGTGCCAGCACCGTGTCCCCCTACTCTGAAGCTTTCTTT; CDR3aa: CASTVSPYSEAFF